This TCR beta chain was identified in a study of early T cells in non-severe SARS-CoV-2 infection. Background on the study: Unsorted whole-blood RNA was sequenced in bulk, leaving chains unpaired.

Unique molecular identifiers tagged individual cDNA molecules. TCRdb reprocessed the 5' RACE reads with MiXCR, giving one entry per CDR3 protein. Among 66,000 or so distinct CDR3 sequences listed, about 12% were seen once. The CDR3 sequence is 17 residues long. CDR1 MNHEY and CDR2 SMNVEV come from the germline V gene (reference sequence). With 3 bases clipped from V and 0 bases from J, the junction kept 8 bases outside the gene matches. In its sample, this clonotype was seen many times. The receptor's source is an adult who was a healthcare worker with PCR-confirmed SARS-CoV-2 infection or an uninfected control (not recorded which). Source material: whole blood. The V gene is TRBV27, the J gene TRBJ2-3, with 8 bases that match TRBD2. The CDR3 nucleotides read TGTGCCAGCAGTTTCTTTCGACTAGCGAGAAGCACAGATACGCAGTATTTT. As protein: CASSFFRLARSTDTQYF.